The source of this TCR beta chain is a study of T cells in tumors after PD-1 blockade (dated by TCRdb to between 2018 and 2020). With respect to the entire study: Exclusion criteria were prior checkpoint blockade, use of systemic immunosuppressants, or recent radiotherapy or other anti-cancer therapy within 4 weeks. Patients were treated with either pembrolizumab 200 mg every 3 weeks or cemiplimab 350 mg every 2 weeks. A subset of patients also received ongoing daily vismodegib 150 mg during anti-PD-1 treatment. Peripheral blood samples averaged around 110,000 TCR templates (range roughly 24,679-257,772) and 35,000 to 45,000 unique clonotypes. The study performed paired single-cell RNA and TCR sequencing on site-matched tumors from BCC or SCC patients before and after anti-PD-1 therapy. To compare clonotypes in blood versus tumor, bulk TCR sequencing was run on approximately 11 peripheral blood samples drawn from five or six patients. RECIST version 1.1 was used to assess clinical response. Results the study describes overall, beyond this receptor: About two fifths of the TCR clonotypes from tumors also showed up in blood, and some novel exhausted tumor clones were present in pre-treatment blood, which suggests peripheral recruitment. The source of novel T cell clones was not identified and could include lymphoid organs or rare unexpanded clones within the tumor or its periphery.

The immunoSEQ platform was used for deep TCRbeta sequencing. Concerning the study's data processing: For further analysis, only productive rearrangements were exported from the immunoSEQ Analyzer. T cell phenotypes were assigned to bulk TCRbeta clonotypes by matching the clonotypes to single-cell RNA+TCR-seq clones with the same TCRbeta sequence. Tumor enrichment of a clone was calculated by dividing the clone's tumor frequency by the clone's PBMC frequency, both taken from bulk TCR sequencing. TCRs were grouped by GLIPH into specificity groups, defined as clusters of distinct TCRs likely recognizing common antigens via shared CDR3 motifs. TCRdb limited this immuneACCESS table to in-frame rearrangements with V and J called. A share of clones is missing; checked studies link under half to unresolved V genes, and the rest is unexplained. The D gene and trimming were derived from the DNA, and the V and J assignments and clone size from that table. This sample holds roughly 14,000 clones; roughly 82% were observed only once. Together, the top ten hold 20% to 25% of the sample.

A word on this clone: The antigen it recognizes is unknown. Within one base of it there is no much larger clone, and no base qualities were kept.

Ends trimmed: V by 4 bases, J by 3 bases; bases unmatched to a gene: 5. Counted from cysteine to phenylalanine, this CDR3 has 14 amino acids. Only the CDR3 DNA stays, 42 bases, in frame from base 1. CDR1 and CDR2 are read off the germline V gene as SGHDN and FVKESK. The sample's time point, from its label and the paper: after anti-PD-1 therapy. Genomic DNA extracted from tumor biopsies or peripheral blood was used for bulk TCRbeta sequencing, with input ranging from roughly 550 ng to 6,500 ng. Histologically proven advanced or metastatic basal or squamous cell carcinoma was present in all patients, all of whom were poor candidates for surgical resection. Of the approximately 12 patients making up the basal cell carcinoma cohort, 8 or 9 underwent bulk tumor TCR sequencing.

The sequence was obtained from a human donor with basal cell carcinoma. The receptor chain draws on TRBV14 and TRBJ1-2, with 7 middle bases fitting TRBD1. Source: PBMCs, taken after anti-PD-1 treatment. The CDR3 region has the sequence CASSPLTGYYGYTF. At the DNA level, the sequence is TGTGCCAGCAGCCCTCTGACAGGGTACTATGGCTACACCTTC.